This T cell receptor (beta chain) was sequenced in a study of cytomegalovirus exposure and HLA in healthy donors. Study-wide context: HLA-typed donors contributed 65 million to 95 million unique TCRs, which were held in an early data release. General study results and limits: Within the data, a cluster of highly shared sequence variants was likely a sequencing artifact.

Though nominally healthy at sampling, donors likely had unrecorded immune exposures. The V and J ends lost 8 bases and 4 bases respectively, with 11 bases between them. CDR1 and CDR2 (germline): MDHEN, SYDVKM. CDR3 length equals 12 residues. The PCR was carried out with 60 Vbeta primers and 13 Jbeta primers. The protocol was immunoSEQ multiplex PCR, while the TCRdb copy is restricted to in-frame clones and leaves out a portion. This table holds about 190,000 clones, roughly 13% found once. This clone has only a few counts. The antigen remains undetermined. This sequence joins TRBV28 and TRBJ1-2; D is possibly TRBD1 (6 bases). The material sequenced was PBMCs. The sequence was obtained from a man in his forties or fifties in good health and CMV-seropositive. The DNA of the CDR3 is TGTGCCAGCTGGGACACCTTCTATGGCTACACCTTC. Protein sequence: CASWDTFYGYTF.